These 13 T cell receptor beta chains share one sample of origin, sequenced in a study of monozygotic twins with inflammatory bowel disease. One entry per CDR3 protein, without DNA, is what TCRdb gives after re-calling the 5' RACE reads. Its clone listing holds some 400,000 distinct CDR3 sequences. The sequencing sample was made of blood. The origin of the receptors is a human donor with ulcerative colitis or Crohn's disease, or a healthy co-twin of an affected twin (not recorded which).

CDR3 in amino acids: CASSSPSGRAYNEQFF. The rearrangement uses TRBV7-2 and TRBJ2-1; without DNA, the TCRdb call of TRBD2 cannot be checked. The CDR3 runs to 16 residues. Germline CDR1 is SGHTA and CDR2 is FQGNSA.

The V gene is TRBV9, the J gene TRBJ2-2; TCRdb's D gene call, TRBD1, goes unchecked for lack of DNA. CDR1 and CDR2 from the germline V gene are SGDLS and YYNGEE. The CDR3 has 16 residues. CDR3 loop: CASSVAGGANTGELFF.

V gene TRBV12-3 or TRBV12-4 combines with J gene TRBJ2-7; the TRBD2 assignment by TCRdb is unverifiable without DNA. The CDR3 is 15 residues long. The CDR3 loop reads CASSLERAAPYEQYF.

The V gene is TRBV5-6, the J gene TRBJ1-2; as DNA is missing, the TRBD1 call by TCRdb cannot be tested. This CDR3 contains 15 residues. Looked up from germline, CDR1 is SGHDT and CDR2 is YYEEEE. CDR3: CASSGFRTGDGGYTF.

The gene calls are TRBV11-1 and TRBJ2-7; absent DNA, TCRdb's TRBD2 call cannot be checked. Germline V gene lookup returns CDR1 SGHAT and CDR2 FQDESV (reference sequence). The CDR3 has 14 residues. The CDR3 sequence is CASSIAGGGYEQYF.

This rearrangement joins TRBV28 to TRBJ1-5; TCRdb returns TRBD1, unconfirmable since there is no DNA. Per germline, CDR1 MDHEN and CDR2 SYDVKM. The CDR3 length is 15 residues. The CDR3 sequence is CASEDRDVSNQPQHF.

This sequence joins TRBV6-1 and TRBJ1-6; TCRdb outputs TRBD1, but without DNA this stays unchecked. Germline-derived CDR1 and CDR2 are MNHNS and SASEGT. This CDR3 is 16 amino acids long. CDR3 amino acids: CASSPTGAFYNSPLHF.

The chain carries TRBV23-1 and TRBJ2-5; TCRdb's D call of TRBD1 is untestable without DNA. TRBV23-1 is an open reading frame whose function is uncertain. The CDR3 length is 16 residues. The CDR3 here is CASSRAPGQGKETQYF.

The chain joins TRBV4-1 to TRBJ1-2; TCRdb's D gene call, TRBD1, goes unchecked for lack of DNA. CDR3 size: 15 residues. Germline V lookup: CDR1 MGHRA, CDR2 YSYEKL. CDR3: CASSQEGQGAYGYTF.

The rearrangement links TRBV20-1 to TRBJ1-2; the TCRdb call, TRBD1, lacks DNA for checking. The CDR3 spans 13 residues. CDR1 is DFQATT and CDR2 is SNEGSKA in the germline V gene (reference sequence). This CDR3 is CSATGQGSYGYTF.

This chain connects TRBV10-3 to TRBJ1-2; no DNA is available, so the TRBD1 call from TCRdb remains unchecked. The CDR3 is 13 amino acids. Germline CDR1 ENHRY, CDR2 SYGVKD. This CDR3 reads CAISESAGGGYTF.

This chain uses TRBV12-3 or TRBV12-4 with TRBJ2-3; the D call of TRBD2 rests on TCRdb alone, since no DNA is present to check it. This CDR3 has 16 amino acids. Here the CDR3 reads CASSLYPSGRTDTQYF.

The CDR3 here is CASSAGTSALTDTQYF. This rearrangement joins TRBV5-1 to TRBJ2-3; the D call of TRBD2 rests on TCRdb alone, since no DNA is present to check it. CDR3 length equals 16 residues. Per the germline V gene, CDR1 is SGHRS and CDR2 is YFSETQ.